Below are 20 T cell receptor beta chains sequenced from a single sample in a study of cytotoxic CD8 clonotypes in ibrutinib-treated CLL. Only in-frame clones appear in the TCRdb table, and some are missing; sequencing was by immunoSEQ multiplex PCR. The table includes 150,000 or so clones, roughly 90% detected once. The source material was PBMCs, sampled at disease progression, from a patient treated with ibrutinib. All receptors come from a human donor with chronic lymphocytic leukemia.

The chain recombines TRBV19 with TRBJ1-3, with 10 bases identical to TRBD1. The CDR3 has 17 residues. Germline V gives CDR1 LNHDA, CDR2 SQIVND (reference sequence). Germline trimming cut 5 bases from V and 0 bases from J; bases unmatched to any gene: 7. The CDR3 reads CASSYYGTGDSGNTIYF. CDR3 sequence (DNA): TGTGCCAGTAGTTACTACGGGACAGGGGACTCTGGAAACACCATATATTTT.

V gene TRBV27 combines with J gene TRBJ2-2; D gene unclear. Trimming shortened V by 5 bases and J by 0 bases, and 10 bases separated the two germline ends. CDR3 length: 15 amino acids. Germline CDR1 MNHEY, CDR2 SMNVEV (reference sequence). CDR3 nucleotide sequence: TGTGCCAGCAGTGGGCTCATCGCGAACACCGGGGAGCTGTTTTTT. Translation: CASSGLIANTGELFF.

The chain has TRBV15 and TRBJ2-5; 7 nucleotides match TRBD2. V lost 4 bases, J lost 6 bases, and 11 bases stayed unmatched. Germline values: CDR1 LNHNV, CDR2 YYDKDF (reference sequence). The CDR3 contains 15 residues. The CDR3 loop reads CATSTDRLATQTQYF. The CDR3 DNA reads TGTGCCACCAGCACCGACCGACTAGCTACGCAGACCCAGTACTTC.

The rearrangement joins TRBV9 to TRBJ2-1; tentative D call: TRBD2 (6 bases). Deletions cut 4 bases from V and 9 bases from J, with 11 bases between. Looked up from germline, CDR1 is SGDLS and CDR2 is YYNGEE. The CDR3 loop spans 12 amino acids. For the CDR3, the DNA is TGTGCCAGCAGCTTCGGGACTGGTGAGCAGTTCTTC. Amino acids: CASSFGTGEQFF. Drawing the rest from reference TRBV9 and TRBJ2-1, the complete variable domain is DSGVTQTPKHLITATGQRVTLRCSPRSGDLSVYWYQQSLDQGLQFLIQYYNGEERAKGNILERFSAQQFPDLHSELNLSSLELGDSALYFCASSFGTGEQFFGPGTRLTVL.

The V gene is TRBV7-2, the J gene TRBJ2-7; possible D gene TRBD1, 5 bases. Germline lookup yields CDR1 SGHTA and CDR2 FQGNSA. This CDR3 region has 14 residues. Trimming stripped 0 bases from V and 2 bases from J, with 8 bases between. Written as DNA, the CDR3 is TGTGCCAGCAGCTTAGCTCAGGGCCCCTACGAGCAGTACTTC. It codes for CASSLAQGPYEQYF.

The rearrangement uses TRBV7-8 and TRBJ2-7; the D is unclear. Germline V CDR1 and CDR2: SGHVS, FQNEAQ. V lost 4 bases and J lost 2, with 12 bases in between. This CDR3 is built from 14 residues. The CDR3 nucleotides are TGTGCCAGCAGCTCCAATACAGCTACCTACGAGCAGTACTTC. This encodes CASSSNTATYEQYF.

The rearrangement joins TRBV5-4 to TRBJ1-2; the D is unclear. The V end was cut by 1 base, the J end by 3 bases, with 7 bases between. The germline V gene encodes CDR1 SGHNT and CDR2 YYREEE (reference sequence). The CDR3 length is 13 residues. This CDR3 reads CASSLLGDYGYTF. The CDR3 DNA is TGTGCCAGCAGCTTGCTCGGGGACTATGGCTACACCTTC.

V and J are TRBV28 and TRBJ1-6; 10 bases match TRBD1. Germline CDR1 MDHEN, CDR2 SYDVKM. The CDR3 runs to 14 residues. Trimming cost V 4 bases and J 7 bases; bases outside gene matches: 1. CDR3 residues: CASSSGQGNSPLHF. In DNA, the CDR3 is TGTGCCAGCAGTTCGGGACAGGGGAATTCACCCCTCCACTTT.

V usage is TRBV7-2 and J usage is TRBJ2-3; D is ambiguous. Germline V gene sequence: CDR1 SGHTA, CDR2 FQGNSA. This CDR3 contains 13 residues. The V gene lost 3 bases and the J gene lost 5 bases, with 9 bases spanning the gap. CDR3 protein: CASSFDTVDTQYF. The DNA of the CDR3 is TGTGCCAGCAGCTTCGACACAGTAGATACGCAGTATTTT.

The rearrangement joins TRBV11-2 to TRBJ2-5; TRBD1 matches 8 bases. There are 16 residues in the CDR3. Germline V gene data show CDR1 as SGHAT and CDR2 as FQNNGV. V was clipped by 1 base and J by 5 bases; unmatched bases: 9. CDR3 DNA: TGTGCCAGCAGCTTAGGTCAGGGGGCCGGATCGGAGACCCAGTACTTC. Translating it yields CASSLGQGAGSETQYF.

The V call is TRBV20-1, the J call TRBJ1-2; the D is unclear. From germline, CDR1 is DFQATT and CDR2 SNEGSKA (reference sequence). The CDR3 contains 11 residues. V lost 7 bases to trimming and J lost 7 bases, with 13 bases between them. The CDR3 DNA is TGCAGTGTCACCAATGCGAGTGGCTACACCTTC. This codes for CSVTNASGYTF.

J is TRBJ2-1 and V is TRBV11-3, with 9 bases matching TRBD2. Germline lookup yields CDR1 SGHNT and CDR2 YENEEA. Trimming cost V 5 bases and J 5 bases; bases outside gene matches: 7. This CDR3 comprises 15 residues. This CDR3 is CASSEMLAGHNEQFF. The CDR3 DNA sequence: TGTGCCAGCAGCGAAATGCTAGCGGGACACAATGAGCAGTTCTTC.

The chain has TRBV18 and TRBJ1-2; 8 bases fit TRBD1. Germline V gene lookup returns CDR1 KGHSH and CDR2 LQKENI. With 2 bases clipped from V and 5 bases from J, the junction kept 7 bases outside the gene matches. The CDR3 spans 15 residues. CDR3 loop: CASSPSQGAQYGYTF. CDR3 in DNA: TGTGCCAGCTCACCAAGTCAGGGGGCGCAGTATGGCTACACCTTC.

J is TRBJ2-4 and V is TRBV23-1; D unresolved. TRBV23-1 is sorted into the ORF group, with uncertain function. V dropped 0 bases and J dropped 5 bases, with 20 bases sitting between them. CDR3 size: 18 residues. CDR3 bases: TGCGCCAGCAGTCAATCAGACGGGTCGTTTTTGGTCCAAAACATTCAGTACTTC. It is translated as CASSQSDGSFLVQNIQYF.

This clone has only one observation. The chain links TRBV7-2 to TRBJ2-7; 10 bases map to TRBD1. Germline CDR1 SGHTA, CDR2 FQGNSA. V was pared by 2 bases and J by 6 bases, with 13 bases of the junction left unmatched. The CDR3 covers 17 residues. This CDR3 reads CASSLKTGGHDTGEQYF. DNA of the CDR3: TGTGCCAGCAGCTTAAAGACAGGGGGCCATGATACCGGCGAGCAGTACTTC.

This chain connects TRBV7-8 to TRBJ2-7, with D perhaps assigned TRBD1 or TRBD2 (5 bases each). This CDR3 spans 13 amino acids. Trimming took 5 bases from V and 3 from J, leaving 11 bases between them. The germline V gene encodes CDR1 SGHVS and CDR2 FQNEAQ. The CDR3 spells CASSQGPSYEQYF. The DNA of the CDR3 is TGTGCCAGCAGCCAGGGACCGAGCTACGAGCAGTACTTC.

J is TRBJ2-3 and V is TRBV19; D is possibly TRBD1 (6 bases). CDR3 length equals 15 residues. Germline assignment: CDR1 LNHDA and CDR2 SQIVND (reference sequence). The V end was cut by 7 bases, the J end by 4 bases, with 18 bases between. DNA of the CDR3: TGTGCCAGTACAGGGGTTACTGCTTTGGCAGATACGCAGTATTTT. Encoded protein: CASTGVTALADTQYF.

The CDR3 here is CASSPRGGNHYNEQFF. The CDR3 DNA is TGTGCCAGCAGCCCACGCGGGGGGAACCACTACAATGAGCAGTTCTTC. J is TRBJ2-1 and V is TRBV7-6, with 8 bases fitting TRBD2. In germline, CDR1 is SGHVS, CDR2 FNYEAQ. The CDR3 sequence is 16 residues long. After removal of 5 bases from V and 3 bases from J, the junction contained 9 bases not matched to a gene.

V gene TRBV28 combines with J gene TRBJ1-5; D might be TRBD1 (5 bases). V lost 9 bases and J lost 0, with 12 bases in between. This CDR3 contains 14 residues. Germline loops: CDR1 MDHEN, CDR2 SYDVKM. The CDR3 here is CASNRSPSNQPQHF. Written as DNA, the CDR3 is TGTGCCAGTAACAGGTCCCCTAGCAATCAGCCCCAGCATTTT.

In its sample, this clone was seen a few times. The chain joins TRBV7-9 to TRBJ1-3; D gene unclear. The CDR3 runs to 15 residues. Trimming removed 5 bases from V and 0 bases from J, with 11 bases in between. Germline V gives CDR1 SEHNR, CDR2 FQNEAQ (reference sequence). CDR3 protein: CASSPFKGSGNTIYF. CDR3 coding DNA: TGTGCCAGCAGCCCTTTTAAGGGCTCTGGAAACACCATATATTTT.